This T cell receptor beta chain appears in the sequencing data of a study of T cell responses to AZD1222 COVID-19 vaccine. The CDR3 covers 15 residues. V was pared by 2 bases and J by 5 bases, with 1 base of the junction left unmatched. Germline V gene lookup returns CDR1 SEHNR and CDR2 FQNEAQ (reference sequence). To note about this clone: The antigen remains unidentified.

Study-wide results and caveats: Spike-specific TCR breadth and depth rose after two AZD1222 doses.

Repertoires were generated with immunoSEQ multiplex PCR, while TCRdb's copy carries only in-frame clones and drops some. The sample holds fewer than 150,000 clones, approximately 94% seen once. Pooled together were second doses at about 4 or about 12 weeks. This receptor was identified in an adult who received the AZD1222 COVID-19 vaccine. The sample consisted of peripheral blood, taken 28 days after the second AZD1222 dose. The chain is built from TRBV7-9 and TRBJ2-1; 12 bases are a match to TRBD2. The CDR3 loop is CASSLRTSGNNEQFF. CDR3 in DNA: TGTGCCAGCAGCTTACGGACTAGCGGGAACAATGAGCAGTTCTTC.